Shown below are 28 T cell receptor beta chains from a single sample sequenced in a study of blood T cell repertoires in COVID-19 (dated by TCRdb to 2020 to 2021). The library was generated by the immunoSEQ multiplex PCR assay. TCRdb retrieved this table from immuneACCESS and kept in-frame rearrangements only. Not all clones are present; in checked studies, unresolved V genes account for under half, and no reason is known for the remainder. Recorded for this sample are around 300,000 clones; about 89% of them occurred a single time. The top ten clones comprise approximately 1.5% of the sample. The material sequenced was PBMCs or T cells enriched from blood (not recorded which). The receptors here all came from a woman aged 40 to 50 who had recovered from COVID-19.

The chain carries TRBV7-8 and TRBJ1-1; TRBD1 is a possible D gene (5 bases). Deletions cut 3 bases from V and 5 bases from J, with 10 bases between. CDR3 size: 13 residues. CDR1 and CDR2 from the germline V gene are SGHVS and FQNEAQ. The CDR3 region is CASSFQGGTEAFF. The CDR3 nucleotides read TGTGCCAGCAGCTTTCAGGGAGGTACTGAAGCTTTCTTT.

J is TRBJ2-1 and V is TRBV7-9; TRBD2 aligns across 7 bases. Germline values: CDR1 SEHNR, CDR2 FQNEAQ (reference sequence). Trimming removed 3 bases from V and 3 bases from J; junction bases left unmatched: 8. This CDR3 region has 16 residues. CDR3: CASSFSGVRNYNEQFF. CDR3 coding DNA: TGTGCCAGCAGCTTCAGCGGGGTTCGCAACTACAATGAGCAGTTCTTC.

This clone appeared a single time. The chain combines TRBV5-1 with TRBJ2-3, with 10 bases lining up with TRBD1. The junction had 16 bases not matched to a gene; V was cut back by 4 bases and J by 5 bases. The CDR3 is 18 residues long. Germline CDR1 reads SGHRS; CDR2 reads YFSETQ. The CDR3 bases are TGCGCCAGCAGCCGTACCCTTCTTGGGGACAGGGGAGAAGATACGCAGTATTTT. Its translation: CASSRTLLGDRGEDTQYF. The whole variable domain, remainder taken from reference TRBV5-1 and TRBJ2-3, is KAGVTQTPRYLIKTRGQQVTLSCSPISGHRSVSWYQQTPGQGLQFLFEYFSETQRNKGNFPGRFSGRQFSNSRSEMNVSTLELGDSALYLCASSRTLLGDRGEDTQYFGPGTRLTVL.

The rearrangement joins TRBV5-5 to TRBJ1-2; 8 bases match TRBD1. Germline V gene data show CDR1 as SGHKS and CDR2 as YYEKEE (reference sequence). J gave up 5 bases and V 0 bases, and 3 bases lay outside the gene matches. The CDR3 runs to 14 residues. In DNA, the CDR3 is TGTGCCAGCAGCTTGGAAGGACAGGGATATGGCTACACCTTC. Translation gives CASSLEGQGYGYTF.

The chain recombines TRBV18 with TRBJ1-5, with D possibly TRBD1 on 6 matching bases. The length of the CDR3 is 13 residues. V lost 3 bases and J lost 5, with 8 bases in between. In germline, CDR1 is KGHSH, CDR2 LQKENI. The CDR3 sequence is CASSPGAYQPQHF. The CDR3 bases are TGTGCCAGCTCACCGGGGGCATATCAGCCCCAGCATTTT.

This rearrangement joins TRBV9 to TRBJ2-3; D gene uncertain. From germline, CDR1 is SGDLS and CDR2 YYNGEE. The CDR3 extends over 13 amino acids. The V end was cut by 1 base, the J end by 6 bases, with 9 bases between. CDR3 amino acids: CASSVNTVDTQYF. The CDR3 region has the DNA TGTGCCAGCAGCGTAAATACGGTGGATACGCAGTATTTT.

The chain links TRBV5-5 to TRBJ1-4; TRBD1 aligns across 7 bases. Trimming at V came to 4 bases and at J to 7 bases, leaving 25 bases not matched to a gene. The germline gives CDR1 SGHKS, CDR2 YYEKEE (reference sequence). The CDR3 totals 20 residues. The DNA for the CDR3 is TGTGCCAGCAGCACAAAACCGATTTGGGACAGAGGTGGATGGGTTGAAAAACTGTTTTTT. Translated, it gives CASSTKPIWDRGGWVEKLFF. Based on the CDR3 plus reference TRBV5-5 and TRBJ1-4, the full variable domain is DAGVTQSPTHLIKTRGQQVTLRCSPISGHKSVSWYQQVLGQGPQFIFQYYEKEERGRGNFPDRFSARQFPNYSSELNVNALLLGDSALYLCASSTKPIWDRGGWVEKLFFGSGTQLSVL.

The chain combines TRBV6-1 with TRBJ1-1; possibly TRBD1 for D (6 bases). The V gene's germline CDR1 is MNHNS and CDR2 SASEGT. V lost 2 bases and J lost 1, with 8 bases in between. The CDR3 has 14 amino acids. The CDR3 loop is CASSEWTANTEAFF. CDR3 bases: TGTGCCAGCAGTGAATGGACAGCGAACACTGAAGCTTTCTTT.

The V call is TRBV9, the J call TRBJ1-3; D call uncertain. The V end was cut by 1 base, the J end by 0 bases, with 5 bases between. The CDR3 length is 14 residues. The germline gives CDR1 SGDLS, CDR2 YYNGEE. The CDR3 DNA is TGTGCCAGCAGCGTAATTCACTCTGGAAACACCATATATTTT. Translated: CASSVIHSGNTIYF.

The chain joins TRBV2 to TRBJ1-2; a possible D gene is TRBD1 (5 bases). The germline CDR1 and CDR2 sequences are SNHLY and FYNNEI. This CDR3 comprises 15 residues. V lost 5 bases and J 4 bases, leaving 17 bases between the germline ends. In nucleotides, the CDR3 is TGTGCCAGCAGTAGGCAGGGCCCGAGTTCCTATGGCTACACCTTC. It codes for CASSRQGPSSYGYTF. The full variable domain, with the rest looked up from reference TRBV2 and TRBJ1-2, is EPEVTQTPSHQVTQMGQEVILRCVPISNHLYFYWYRQILGQKVEFLVSFYNNEISEKSEIFDDQFSVERPDGSNFTLKIRSTKLEDSAMYFCASSRQGPSSYGYTFGSGTRLTVV.

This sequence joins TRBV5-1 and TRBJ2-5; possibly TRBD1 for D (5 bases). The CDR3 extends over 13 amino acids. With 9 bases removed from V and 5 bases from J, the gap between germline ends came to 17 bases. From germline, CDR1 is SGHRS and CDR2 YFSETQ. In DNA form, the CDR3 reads TGCGCCACCAGGGTTGGGGCGAGGGAGACCCAGTACTTC. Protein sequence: CATRVGARETQYF.

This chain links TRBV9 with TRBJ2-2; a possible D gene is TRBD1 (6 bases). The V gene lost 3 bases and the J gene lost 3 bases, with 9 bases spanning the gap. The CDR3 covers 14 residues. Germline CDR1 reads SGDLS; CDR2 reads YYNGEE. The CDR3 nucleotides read TGTGCCAGCAGCGGGACAGAACACACCGGGGAGCTGTTTTTT. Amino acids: CASSGTEHTGELFF.

CDR3 sequence (DNA): TGTGCCAGCAGAATGTACAGGGGAGATGTGGTCAATCAGCCCCAGCATTTT. Its translation: CASRMYRGDVVNQPQHF. V usage is TRBV5-8 and J usage is TRBJ1-5, with 7 bases that match TRBD1. The germline V gene has CDR1 SGHTS and CDR2 YDEGEE. The CDR3 has 17 residues. V shed 5 bases, J shed 3 bases, and the junction held 14 bases outside the gene matches.

CDR3 DNA: TGCGCCAGCAGCTTGGTACAGGGATCCAACAATGAGCAGTTCTTC. Its protein product is CASSLVQGSNNEQFF. The chain uses TRBV5-1 and TRBJ2-1, with TRBD1 as a possible D gene (6 bases). V was cut by 0 bases and J by 5 bases, with 12 bases left in between. Germline V gene sequence: CDR1 SGHRS, CDR2 YFSETQ. This CDR3 spans 15 amino acids.

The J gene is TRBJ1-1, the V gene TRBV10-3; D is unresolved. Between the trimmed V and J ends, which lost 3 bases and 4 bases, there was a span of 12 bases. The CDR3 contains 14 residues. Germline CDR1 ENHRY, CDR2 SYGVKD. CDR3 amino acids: CAISENYGGTEAFF. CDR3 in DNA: TGTGCCATCAGTGAAAATTATGGCGGCACTGAAGCTTTCTTT.

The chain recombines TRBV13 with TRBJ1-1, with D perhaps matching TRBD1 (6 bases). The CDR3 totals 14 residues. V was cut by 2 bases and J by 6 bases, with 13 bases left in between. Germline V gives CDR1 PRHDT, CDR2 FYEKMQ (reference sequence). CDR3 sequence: CASSLIRGGAEAFF. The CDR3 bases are TGTGCCAGCAGCTTAATCAGGGGTGGCGCTGAAGCTTTCTTT.

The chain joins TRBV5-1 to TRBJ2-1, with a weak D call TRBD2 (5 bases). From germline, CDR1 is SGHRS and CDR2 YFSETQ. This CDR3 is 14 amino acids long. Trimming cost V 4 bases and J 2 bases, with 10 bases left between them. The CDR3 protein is CASSAGDTYNEQFF. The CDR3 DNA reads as TGCGCCAGCAGCGCGGGCGACACCTACAATGAGCAGTTCTTC.

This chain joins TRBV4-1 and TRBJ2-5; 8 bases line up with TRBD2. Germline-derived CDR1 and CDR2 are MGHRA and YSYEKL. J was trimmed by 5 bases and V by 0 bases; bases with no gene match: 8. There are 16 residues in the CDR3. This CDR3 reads CASSQEFQRGRETQYF. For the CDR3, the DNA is TGCGCCAGCAGCCAAGAATTCCAGCGGGGGCGGGAGACCCAGTACTTC.

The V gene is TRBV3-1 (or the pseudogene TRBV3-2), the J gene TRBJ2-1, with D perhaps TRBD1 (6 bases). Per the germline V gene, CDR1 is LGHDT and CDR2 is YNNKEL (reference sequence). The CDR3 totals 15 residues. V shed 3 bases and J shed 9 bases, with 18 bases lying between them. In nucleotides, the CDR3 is TGTGCCAGCAGCCAGGCGGCAGGGGCGTGGAGTGAGCAGTTCTTC. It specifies CASSQAAGAWSEQFF.

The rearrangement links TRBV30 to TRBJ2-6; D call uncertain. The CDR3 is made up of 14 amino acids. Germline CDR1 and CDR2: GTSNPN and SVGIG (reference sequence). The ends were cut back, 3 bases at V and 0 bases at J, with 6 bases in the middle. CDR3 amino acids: CAWRDFSGANVLTF. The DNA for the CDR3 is TGTGCCTGGAGAGACTTCTCTGGGGCCAACGTCCTGACTTTC.

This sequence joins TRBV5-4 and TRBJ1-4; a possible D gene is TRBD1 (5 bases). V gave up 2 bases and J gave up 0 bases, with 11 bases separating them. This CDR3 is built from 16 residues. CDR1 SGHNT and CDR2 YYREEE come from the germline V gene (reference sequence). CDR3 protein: CASSFWGIATNEKLFF. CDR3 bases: TGTGCCAGCAGCTTCTGGGGCATTGCAACTAATGAAAAACTGTTTTTT.

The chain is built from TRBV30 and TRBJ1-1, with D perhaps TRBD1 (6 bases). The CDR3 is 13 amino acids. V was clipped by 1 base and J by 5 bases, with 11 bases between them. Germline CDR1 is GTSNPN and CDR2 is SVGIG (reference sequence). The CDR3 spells CAWSEIGQTEAFF. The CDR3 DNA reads TGTGCCTGGAGTGAAATCGGACAGACTGAAGCTTTCTTT.

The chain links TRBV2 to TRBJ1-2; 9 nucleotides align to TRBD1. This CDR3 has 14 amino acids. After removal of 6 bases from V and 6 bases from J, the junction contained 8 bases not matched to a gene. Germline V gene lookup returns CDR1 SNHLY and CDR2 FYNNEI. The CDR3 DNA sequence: TGTGCCAGCAGGGAGGGACAGGGTAAGGATGGCTACACCTTC. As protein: CASREGQGKDGYTF. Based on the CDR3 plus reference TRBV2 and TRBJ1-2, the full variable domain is EPEVTQTPSHQVTQMGQEVILRCVPISNHLYFYWYRQILGQKVEFLVSFYNNEISEKSEIFDDQFSVERPDGSNFTLKIRSTKLEDSAMYFCASREGQGKDGYTFGSGTRLTVV.

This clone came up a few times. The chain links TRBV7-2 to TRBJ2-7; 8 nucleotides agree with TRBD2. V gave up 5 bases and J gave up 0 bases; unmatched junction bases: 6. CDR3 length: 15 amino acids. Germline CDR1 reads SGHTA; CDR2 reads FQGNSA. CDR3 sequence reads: CASSDSGAHSYEQYF. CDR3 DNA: TGTGCCAGCAGCGATAGCGGGGCTCACTCCTACGAGCAGTACTTC. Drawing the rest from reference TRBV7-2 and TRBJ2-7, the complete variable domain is GAGVSQSPSNKVTEKGKDVELRCDPISGHTALYWYRQSLGQGLEFLIYFQGNSAPDKSGLPSDRFSAERTGGSVSTLTIQRTQQEDSAVYLCASSDSGAHSYEQYFGPGTRLTVT.

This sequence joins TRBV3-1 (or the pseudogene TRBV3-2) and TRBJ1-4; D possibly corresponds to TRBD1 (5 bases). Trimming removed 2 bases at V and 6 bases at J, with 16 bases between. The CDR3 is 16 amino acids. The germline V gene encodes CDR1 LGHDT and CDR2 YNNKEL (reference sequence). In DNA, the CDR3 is TGTGCCAGCAGCCAATGGGGGGGTAGGAAGGATGAAAAACTGTTTTTT. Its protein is CASSQWGGRKDEKLFF.

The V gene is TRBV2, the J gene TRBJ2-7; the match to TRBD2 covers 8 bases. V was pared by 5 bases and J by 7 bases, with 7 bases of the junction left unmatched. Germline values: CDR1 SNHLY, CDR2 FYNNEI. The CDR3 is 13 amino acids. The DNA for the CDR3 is TGTGCCAGCAGTCGTCTTGCGGGAGGTGAGCAGTACTTC. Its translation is CASSRLAGGEQYF.

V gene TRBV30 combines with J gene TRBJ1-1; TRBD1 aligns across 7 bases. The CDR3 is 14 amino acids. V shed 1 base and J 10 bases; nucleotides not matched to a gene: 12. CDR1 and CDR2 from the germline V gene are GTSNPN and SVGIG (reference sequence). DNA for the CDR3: TGTGCCTGGAGTGACCCTCGGGACAGCGCCAGAGCTTTCTTT. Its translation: CAWSDPRDSARAFF. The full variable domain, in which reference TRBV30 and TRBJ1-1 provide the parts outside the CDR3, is SQTIHQWPATLVQPVGSPLSLECTVEGTSNPNLYWYRQAAGRGLQLLFYSVGIGQISSEVPQNLSASRPQDRQFILSSKKLLLSDSGFYLCAWSDPRDSARAFFGQGTRLTVV.

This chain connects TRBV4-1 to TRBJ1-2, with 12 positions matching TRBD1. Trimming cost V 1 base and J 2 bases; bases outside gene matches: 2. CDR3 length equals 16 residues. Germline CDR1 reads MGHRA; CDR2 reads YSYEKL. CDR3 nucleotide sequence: TGCGCCAGCAGCCAAGTTGGGACAGGGGGCAACTATGGCTACACCTTC. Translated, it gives CASSQVGTGGNYGYTF.